This T cell receptor (beta chain) was recovered during a study of T cells in Graves' hyperthyroidism and ophthalmopathy. General study findings and limits: Ophthalmopathy onset followed model prediction by a median about six months.

This clonotype has only one observation. What it binds is not known. A read error is possible here, since a much larger clone lies one base away. V lost 8 bases and J lost 5, with 15 bases in between. There are 13 residues in the CDR3. Per germline, CDR1 MNHNS and CDR2 SASEGT. For Graves' hyperthyroidism to be stable, ophthalmopathy could not progress within 18 months. Newly diagnosed hyperthyroidism patients aged 18 to 65 years had disease lasting under 2 months. Exclusion of a patient resulted from uncontrolled infection, other autoimmune disease, pregnancy or lactation. Amplification of TCR beta CDR3 regions used RNA as the template. The TCR CDR3 first-round RT-PCR relied on the HTBI primer set. Each CDR3 protein gets one entry after TCRdb re-called the multiplex PCR reads with MiXCR. The sample lists hundreds of thousands of distinct CDR3 sequences, under 60% occurring once.

The clonotype was recovered from a woman under 30 with Graves' hyperthyroidism. The sequenced material came from peripheral blood or thyroid tissue (not recorded which). The rearrangement links TRBV6-1 to TRBJ2-5; no firm D call. CDR3 DNA: TGTGCCAGCGGGTCCGTGGGAACGGAGACCCAGTACTTC. This encodes CASGSVGTETQYF.